These 29 T cell receptor beta chains were sequenced from one sample in a study of radiotherapy plus CTLA-4 blockade in lung cancer. Clones were read by immunoSEQ multiplex PCR, and TCRdb kept only the in-frame ones, dropping some. The data hold approximately 48,000 clones, with just under 85% observed a single time. The sample in question was peripheral blood, obtained from a patient treated with radiotherapy plus ipilimumab. The receptors were sampled from a human donor with non-small cell lung cancer whose response to radiotherapy plus ipilimumab could not be evaluated.

This clone occurred a few times. This rearrangement joins TRBV2 to TRBJ2-3; D call uncertain. V lost 1 base and J lost 1, with 9 bases in between. The CDR3 runs 15 residues. Germline CDR1 SNHLY, CDR2 FYNNEI. CDR3 coding DNA: TGTGCCAGCAGTGAAGTTGGGCAGGGCACAGATACGCAGTATTTT. This codes for CASSEVGQGTDTQYF.

The chain combines TRBV5-8 with TRBJ1-2; TRBD1 aligns across 7 bases. Germline V gene data show CDR1 as SGHTS and CDR2 as YDEGEE. The J segment lost 1 base and the V segment lost 6 bases, leaving 6 bases of the junction unmatched. The CDR3 is 14 residues long. DNA for the CDR3: TGTGCCAGCAATCACGGACAGGTTAACTATGGCTACACCTTC. Translated: CASNHGQVNYGYTF.

J is TRBJ2-1 and V is TRBV7-3, with D unclear. This CDR3 is 15 amino acids long. V dropped 1 base and J dropped 3 bases, with 10 bases sitting between them. The germline gives CDR1 SGHTA, CDR2 FQGTGA. CDR3 DNA: TGTGCCAGCAGCTTAATTCCAGGAAACTACAATGAGCAGTTCTTC. Its protein is CASSLIPGNYNEQFF. Full variable domain (outside the CDR3, taken from reference TRBV7-3 and TRBJ2-1): GAGVSQTPSNKVTEKGKYVELRCDPISGHTALYWYRQSLGQGPEFLIYFQGTGAADDSGLPNDRFFAVRPEGSVSTLKIQRTERGDSAVYLCASSLIPGNYNEQFFGPGTRLTVL.

The genes are TRBV5-8 and TRBJ2-7; TRBD2 matches at 9 bases. Germline V gene data show CDR1 as SGHTS and CDR2 as YDEGEE. After removal of 0 bases from V and 3 bases from J, the junction contained 13 bases not matched to a gene. The CDR3 length is 18 residues. In DNA, the CDR3 is TGTGCCAGCAGCTTGGGGAAGGGTAGCGGGAGCAAAAGCTACGAGCAGTACTTC. This codes for CASSLGKGSGSKSYEQYF.

This clone occurred a few times. The rearrangement uses TRBV7-9 and TRBJ1-4; 7 nucleotides align to TRBD1. The J segment lost 1 base and the V segment lost 0 bases, leaving 8 bases of the junction unmatched. The germline V gene has CDR1 SEHNR and CDR2 FQNEAQ (reference sequence). This CDR3 contains 18 residues. CDR3 DNA: TGTGCCAGCAGCTTAGCTAATAAAAACAGGGGAACTAATGAAAAACTGTTTTTT. Protein sequence: CASSLANKNRGTNEKLFF.

The sample holds a few counts of this clone. The chain combines TRBV19 with TRBJ2-3; TRBD1 matches 9 bases. The CDR3 consists of 16 residues. Looked up from germline, CDR1 is LNHDA and CDR2 is SQIVND (reference sequence). V lost 7 bases to trimming and J lost 2 bases; unmatched junction nucleotides: 10. CDR3 DNA: TGTGCCAGTACTTCCGGACAGGGGAGTCTCACAGATACGCAGTATTTT. Amino acids: CASTSGQGSLTDTQYF. The full variable domain, rest sourced from reference TRBV19 and TRBJ2-3, is DGGITQSPKYLFRKEGQNVTLSCEQNLNHDAMYWYRQDPGQGLRLIYYSQIVNDFQKGDIAEGYSVSREKKESFPLTVTSAQKNPTAFYLCASTSGQGSLTDTQYFGPGTRLTVL.

V gene TRBV28 combines with J gene TRBJ1-2; 7 nucleotides match TRBD1. This CDR3 comprises 14 residues. Trimming took 5 bases from V and 5 from J; bases not matched to a gene: 8. Germline V gives CDR1 MDHEN, CDR2 SYDVKM. CDR3 protein: CASSKSGQKYGYTF. The CDR3 DNA reads TGTGCCAGCAGTAAATCGGGACAGAAATATGGCTACACCTTC.

The rearrangement links TRBV5-6 to TRBJ2-5, with D possibly TRBD1 on 5 matching bases. V gave up 0 bases and J gave up 14 bases, with 14 bases separating them. The CDR3 length is 12 residues. CDR1 and CDR2 (germline): SGHDT, YYEEEE. This CDR3 reads CASSLAKGQVYF. The CDR3, as DNA: TGTGCCAGCAGCTTGGCCAAGGGGCAGGTCTACTTC.

As DNA, the CDR3 is TGCGCCAGCAGCCAAGCAGGCAGAGAAGAGACCCAGTACTTC. Protein: CASSQAGREETQYF. The rearrangement joins TRBV4-1 to TRBJ2-5; no reliable D call. The V end lost 1 base, the J end lost 3 bases, and 9 bases lay between the germline ends. Germline CDR1 is MGHRA and CDR2 is YSYEKL. The length of the CDR3 is 14 residues.

The chain links TRBV9 to TRBJ2-7, with a possible D match to TRBD2 (6 bases). CDR1 and CDR2 from the germline V gene are SGDLS and YYNGEE. The CDR3 is made up of 13 amino acids. With 2 bases removed from V and 0 bases from J, the gap between germline ends came to 6 bases. The CDR3 DNA is TGTGCCAGCAGCGTTAGCGGCTCCTACGAGCAGTACTTC. This sequence encodes CASSVSGSYEQYF.

This chain uses TRBV4-2 with TRBJ2-6, with a possible D match to TRBD1 (5 bases). Trimming took 1 base from V and 0 from J, leaving 7 bases between them. CDR3 size: 16 residues. In germline, CDR1 is LGHNA, CDR2 YNFKEQ. CDR3 sequence reads: CASSQVGRSGANVLTF. The CDR3 DNA is TGTGCCAGCAGCCAAGTGGGGCGCTCTGGGGCCAACGTCCTGACTTTC.

V and J are TRBV4-1 and TRBJ1-1; a possible D gene is TRBD1 (5 bases). V was cut by 6 bases and J by 1 base, with 9 bases left in between. Germline CDR1 and CDR2: MGHRA and YSYEKL. CDR3 length equals 13 residues. The chain's CDR3 is CASRAQGNTEAFF. The CDR3, as DNA: TGCGCCAGCAGGGCCCAGGGGAACACTGAAGCTTTCTTT.

V usage is TRBV9 and J usage is TRBJ1-1; 8 bases match TRBD1. The CDR3 has 15 residues. Germline V gene sequence: CDR1 SGDLS, CDR2 YYNGEE. V was clipped by 3 bases and J by 2 bases; unmatched bases: 6. CDR3: CASSATGTGNTEAFF. In nucleotides, the CDR3 is TGTGCCAGCAGCGCCACCGGGACAGGAAACACTGAAGCTTTCTTT.

This clone was found once. The chain is built from TRBV5-1 and TRBJ2-5, with D possibly matching TRBD1 (6 bases). The germline CDR1 and CDR2 sequences are SGHRS and YFSETQ. The CDR3 has 14 amino acids. The V end lost 4 bases, the J end lost 4 bases, and 14 bases lay between the germline ends. CDR3 in amino acids: CASSIQGNGETQYF. In DNA form, the CDR3 reads TGCGCCAGCAGCATACAGGGAAACGGAGAGACCCAGTACTTC.

V is TRBV5-1 and J is TRBJ1-3; D is uncertain. Germline-derived CDR1 and CDR2 are SGHRS and YFSETQ. With 2 bases removed from V and 2 bases from J, the gap between germline ends came to 5 bases. The CDR3 length is 13 residues. For the CDR3, the DNA is TGCGCCAGCAGCTTAAGCCCTGGAAACACCATATATTTT. It specifies CASSLSPGNTIYF.

The CDR3 DNA sequence: TGTGCCAGCAGCTTAGAGGGGTATGGCTACACCTTC. Translation gives CASSLEGYGYTF. This sequence joins TRBV7-9 and TRBJ1-2; D perhaps matches TRBD1 (5 bases). The CDR3 extends over 12 amino acids. Trimming stripped 1 base from V and 5 bases from J, with 5 bases between. The germline CDR1 and CDR2 sequences are SEHNR and FQNEAQ (reference sequence).

This chain uses TRBV7-9 with TRBJ1-4; perhaps TRBD1 as D (6 bases). The CDR3 runs to 11 residues. The germline CDR1 and CDR2 sequences are SEHNR and FQNEAQ (reference sequence). The V end was cut by 5 bases, the J end by 8 bases, with 6 bases between. CDR3: CASSDREKLFF. The CDR3 DNA reads as TGTGCCAGCAGCGACAGGGAAAAACTGTTTTTT.

The chain employs TRBV10-1 and TRBJ2-7, with 9 bases identical to TRBD1. This CDR3 spans 13 amino acids. Trimming at V came to 11 bases and at J to 4 bases, leaving 9 bases not matched to a gene. Germline values: CDR1 WNHNN, CDR2 SYGVQD (reference sequence). DNA for the CDR3: TGCGCCGGTCCGGGACAGGGCGTTTACGAGCAGTACTTC. It specifies CAGPGQGVYEQYF.

The J gene is TRBJ1-2, the V gene TRBV27; possible D gene TRBD1, 5 bases. Trimming pared 2 bases from V and 1 base from J, leaving 5 bases between. The CDR3 contains 13 residues. Germline assignment: CDR1 MNHEY and CDR2 SMNVEV (reference sequence). This chain's CDR3 is CASSLQGNYGYTF. The CDR3, as DNA: TGTGCCAGCAGTTTACAGGGTAACTATGGCTACACCTTC.

The chain links TRBV7-3 to TRBJ2-1, with 7 positions matching TRBD2. Germline-derived CDR1 and CDR2 are SGHTA and FQGTGA. CDR3 length equals 16 residues. V trimming: 1 base; J trimming: 7 bases; junction bases outside the gene matches: 10. The DNA of the CDR3 is TGTGCCAGCAGCTTAAGGAGCGGGGCTTTGTTAAATGAGCAGTTCTTC. It is translated as CASSLRSGALLNEQFF.

The CDR3 sequence is CASSLSGTIGETQYF. Written as DNA, the CDR3 is TGTGCCAGCAGCCTTAGCGGGACAATCGGAGAGACCCAGTACTTC. The genes are TRBV11-2 and TRBJ2-5, with TRBD2 identical over 8 bases. The CDR3 is 15 residues long. The germline V gene has CDR1 SGHAT and CDR2 FQNNGV. V shed 5 bases and J 4 bases; nucleotides not matched to a gene: 9.

V usage is TRBV5-1 and J usage is TRBJ1-6, with TRBD1 matching 9 bases. V dropped 3 bases and J dropped 10; count of bases not matched to a gene: 11. Germline loops: CDR1 SGHRS, CDR2 YFSETQ. The CDR3 runs to 16 residues. This CDR3 is CASSWGGQGIGSPLHF. In DNA, the CDR3 is TGCGCCAGCAGCTGGGGGGGACAGGGCATCGGGTCACCCCTCCACTTT.

This clone is a singleton in its sample. The rearrangement links TRBV28 to TRBJ2-7; 13 nucleotides line up with TRBD2. Unmatched junction bases numbered 4, after V lost 4 bases and J lost 4 bases. CDR1 and CDR2 from the germline V gene are MDHEN and SYDVKM. CDR3 length equals 15 residues. Written as DNA, the CDR3 is TGTGCCAGCAGTTCTCAGACTAGCGGGAGGTACGAGCAGTACTTC. Translating it yields CASSSQTSGRYEQYF.

This clone was observed a single time. This chain connects TRBV5-1 to TRBJ2-5, with D tentatively TRBD1 (5 bases). Germline loops: CDR1 SGHRS, CDR2 YFSETQ. The V gene lost 3 bases and the J gene lost 4 bases, with 16 bases spanning the gap. The CDR3 covers 15 residues. The CDR3 nucleotides are TGCGCCAGCAGCTCCGGAGAGACAGTGGCAGAGACCCAGTACTTC. Residues: CASSSGETVAETQYF.

The V gene is TRBV7-6, the J gene TRBJ1-3, with a weak D call TRBD1 (6 bases). Per germline, CDR1 SGHVS and CDR2 FNYEAQ. Trimming cost V 3 bases and J 6 bases, with 21 bases left between them. The CDR3 covers 17 residues. CDR3 DNA sequence: TGTGCCAGCAGCTTTAGGTACAGGACAGCCGATAAAAACACCATATATTTT. The encoded protein is CASSFRYRTADKNTIYF.

This clone showed up just a few times. The chain carries TRBV4-1 and TRBJ1-6, with D unclear. This CDR3 is built from 12 residues. V was clipped by 1 base and J by 13 bases, with 8 bases between them. Per the germline V gene, CDR1 is MGHRA and CDR2 is YSYEKL. CDR3 region: CASSQGAFPLHF. Written as DNA, the CDR3 is TGCGCCAGCAGCCAAGGGGCTTTTCCCCTCCACTTT.

V is TRBV7-2 and J is TRBJ2-1, with TRBD2 as a possible D gene (5 bases). The CDR3 is made up of 14 amino acids. V lost 0 bases, J lost 7 bases, and 10 bases lay in between. Looked up from germline, CDR1 is SGHTA and CDR2 is FQGNSA. In DNA, the CDR3 is TGTGCCAGCAGCTTAGCTAGGTGGAGGAATGAGCAGTTCTTC. Translating gives CASSLARWRNEQFF.

This chain uses TRBV7-9 with TRBJ2-1, with 7 bases identical to TRBD1. Germline CDR1 reads SEHNR; CDR2 reads FQNEAQ (reference sequence). The V and J ends lost 4 bases and 5 bases, in that order; junction bases with no gene match: 8. The CDR3 length is 15 residues. The CDR3 protein is CASSSWGTADNEQFF. The CDR3 region has the DNA TGTGCCAGCAGCTCGTGGGGGACAGCTGACAATGAGCAGTTCTTC.

The genes are TRBV2 and TRBJ2-7; a weak D match, TRBD2 (7 bases). Trimming left V 6 bases short and J 3 bases short, with 9 bases between. This CDR3 comprises 12 residues. Looked up from germline, CDR1 is SNHLY and CDR2 is FYNNEI. Here the CDR3 DNA reads TGTGCCAGCAGAAGGGGGGGCTACGAGCAGTACTTC. This gives the protein CASRRGGYEQYF.